This T cell receptor (beta chain) was sequenced in a study of blood T cell repertoires in COVID-19. Overall study context: COVID-19 samples, acute and convalescent, were from the United States, Italy and Spain. Sample material is recorded as cDNA or gDNA derived from T cells, B-cell-depleted T cells, or PBMCs.

In the original analysis: Amplifying reference gene primers gave estimates of nucleated cell counts. The assay was immunoSEQ multiplex PCR, and TCRdb's table has in-frame clones only and misses some. D and trimming were read from the DNA, whereas the V and J calls and clone size are those reported in that table. The sample holds tens of thousands of clones, approximately 80% seen once. The CDR3 has 15 amino acids. Trimming stripped 0 bases from V and 0 bases from J, with 6 bases between. Germline lookup yields CDR1 SGDLS and CDR2 YYNGEE. This sequence originates from a man between 65 and 85 years old with active or convalescent COVID-19. Material: peripheral blood. V usage is TRBV9 and J usage is TRBJ2-2; maybe TRBD1 (5 bases). The CDR3 nucleotides read TGTGCCAGCAGCGTAGGGACAACGAACACCGGGGAGCTGTTTTTT. This gives the protein CASSVGTTNTGELFF.